These 30 T cell receptor beta chains originate from one sample sequenced in a study of post-analysis software for immune sequencing data. Notes on the study in general: TRBV5-6, TRBV5-1 and TRBV20-1 belonged to a set of roughly 5 TRBV segments that were more frequent in patients than controls.

Their antigen targets remain unknown. Built from TCR beta cDNA, the libraries had unique molecular identifiers in them. TCRdb processed the PCR reads anew with MiXCR; each CDR3 protein has one entry. The repertoire holds 740,000 or so distinct CDR3 sequences, around 50% seen once, with roughly 4.4% in the top ten. Material: blood. The origin of the receptors is a girl between 5 and 17 years old with multiple sclerosis.

This clonotype was observed a single time. V is TRBV29-1 and J is TRBJ1-1, with a possible D match to TRBD1 (6 bases). V was pared by 7 bases and J by 3 bases, with 18 bases between. This CDR3 spans 14 amino acids. Germline V gene data show CDR1 as SQVTM and CDR2 as ANQGSEA. The CDR3 nucleotides are TGCAGCGGCCGAGGAACAGGGATTTACACTGAAGCTTTCTTT. Amino acid sequence: CSGRGTGIYTEAFF.

The gene calls are TRBV29-1 and TRBJ2-3; 10 bases are shared with TRBD1. Germline V gene lookup returns CDR1 SQVTM and CDR2 ANQGSEA. The CDR3 length is 18 residues. Unmatched junction bases numbered 11, after V lost 2 bases and J lost 0 bases. The CDR3 nucleotides are TGCAGCGTTGAAACCTTTTCGAGGACAGGGGGTAGCACAGATACGCAGTATTTT. It codes for CSVETFSRTGGSTDTQYF.

The genes are TRBV6-4 and TRBJ2-1, with 8 bases that match TRBD2. The CDR3 contains 18 residues. V shed 0 bases, J shed 5 bases, and the junction held 12 bases outside the gene matches. Per germline, CDR1 MRHNA and CDR2 SNTAGT. This CDR3 reads CASSDSFGQRGRNNEQFF. CDR3 coding DNA: TGTGCCAGCAGTGACTCGTTCGGCCAGCGGGGGAGAAACAATGAGCAGTTCTTC.

This clonotype was counted between two and nine times. This chain joins TRBV27 and TRBJ2-7; 8 bases map to TRBD2. The CDR3 contains 16 residues. Germline CDR1 and CDR2: MNHEY and SMNVEV (reference sequence). Unmatched junction bases numbered 11, after V lost 7 bases and J lost 0 bases. CDR3 in amino acids: CASTSRAGAGSYEQYF. CDR3 bases: TGTGCCAGCACCTCGAGAGCGGGGGCGGGCTCCTACGAGCAGTACTTC.

V usage is TRBV20-1 and J usage is TRBJ1-2; D call uncertain. The CDR3 totals 8 residues. Germline CDR1 DFQATT, CDR2 SNEGSKA (reference sequence). V shed 6 bases and J shed 9 bases, with 5 bases lying between them. CDR3 loop: CSANSYTF. The CDR3 coding sequence is TGCAGTGCGAACAGCTACACCTTC.

V is TRBV20-1 and J is TRBJ2-5, with 14 bases aligning to TRBD2. Germline V gives CDR1 DFQATT, CDR2 SNEGSKA (reference sequence). With V trimmed by 7 bases and J by 5 bases, 12 bases remained unmatched. The CDR3 contains 16 residues. The CDR3 spells CSVHTTSGRATETQYF. CDR3 nucleotides: TGCAGTGTTCACACGACTAGCGGGAGGGCCACGGAGACCCAGTACTTC.

The chain links TRBV11-2 to TRBJ2-7, with a possible D match to TRBD2 (6 bases). CDR1 is SGHAT and CDR2 is FQNNGV in the germline V gene. The CDR3 totals 15 residues. Trimming left V 3 bases short and J 5 bases short, with 17 bases between. CDR3 in DNA: TGTGCCAGCAGCTTTCGGGGGTTCGCTTACGACGAGCAGTACTTC. The encoded protein is CASSFRGFAYDEQYF. The whole variable domain, filled in from reference TRBV11-2 and TRBJ2-7, reads EAGVAQSPRYKIIEKRQSVAFWCNPISGHATLYWYQQILGQGPKLLIQFQNNGVVDDSQLPKDRFSAERLKGVDSTLKIQPAKLEDSAVYLCASSFRGFAYDEQYFGPGTRLTVT.

This clonotype was seen more than once but under ten times. The J gene is TRBJ2-1, the V gene TRBV20-1, with 8 bases fitting TRBD1. This CDR3 spans 15 amino acids. The V and J ends lost 3 bases and 2 bases, in that order; junction bases with no gene match: 6. The germline V gene has CDR1 DFQATT and CDR2 SNEGSKA (reference sequence). The CDR3 reads CSARAGQGTYNEQFF. The CDR3 DNA follows: TGCAGTGCTAGGGCTGGACAGGGAACCTACAATGAGCAGTTCTTC.

This clonotype was observed a few times. The chain links TRBV24-1 to TRBJ1-5, with D perhaps TRBD1 (5 bases). The CDR3 has 19 residues. Germline-derived CDR1 and CDR2 are KGHDR and SFDVKD. V lost 0 bases, J lost 3 bases, and 20 bases lay in between. CDR3 bases: TGTGCCACCAGTGATTTGCGGGGTAGGGGCCCACATCCCAATCAGCCCCAGCATTTT. Residues: CATSDLRGRGPHPNQPQHF.

This chain uses TRBV6-1 with TRBJ2-1; D is perhaps TRBD2 (6 bases). This CDR3 has 13 residues. CDR1 and CDR2 from the germline V gene are MNHNS and SASEGT. With 7 bases removed from V and 7 bases from J, the gap between germline ends came to 14 bases. The CDR3 DNA follows: TGTGCCAGCACCCCGGACTACAGGAATGAGCAGTTCTTC. Translated, it gives CASTPDYRNEQFF.

This clonotype was counted only a few times. The chain recombines TRBV7-8 with TRBJ2-5, with 7 bases that match TRBD2. The J call is doubtful: the DNA matches TRBJ2-7 better. The CDR3 covers 15 residues. The V gene's germline CDR1 is SGHVS and CDR2 FQNEAQ. CDR3: CASSLAPTSHYEQYF. For the CDR3, the DNA is TGTGCCAGCAGCTTAGCCCCGACTAGCCACTACGAGCAGTACTTC.

This clonotype has a handful of counts. The chain joins TRBV12-3 or TRBV12-4 to TRBJ2-4; the match to TRBD2 covers 7 bases. Judging by the DNA end, TRBJ2-7 fits better; the J call may be wrong. The CDR3 runs to 15 residues. CDR3 loop: CASSLGWGGTYEQYF. CDR3 coding DNA: TGTGCCAGCAGTTTAGGATGGGGGGGGACCTACGAGCAGTACTTC.

The CDR3 spells CASSPSVRVIGNQPQHF. CDR3 nucleotides: TGTGCCAGCAGCCCGTCCGTTCGGGTTATCGGCAATCAGCCCCAGCATTTT. The J gene is TRBJ1-5, the V gene TRBV12-3 or TRBV12-4; D uncertain. V was clipped by 6 bases and J by 2 bases, with 20 bases between them. The length of the CDR3 is 17 residues.

This clonotype was counted at least ten times. The chain has TRBV5-1 and TRBJ2-1; unclear D gene. This CDR3 is built from 11 residues. V lost 0 bases, J lost 10 bases, and 5 bases lay in between. CDR1 is SGHRS and CDR2 is YFSETQ in the germline V gene. The CDR3 here is CASSLEAEQFF. The CDR3 nucleotides are TGCGCCAGCAGCTTGGAGGCAGAGCAGTTCTTC.

This clonotype showed up just a few times. V is TRBV29-1 and J is TRBJ1-2, with D unresolved. Trimming pared 2 bases from V and 1 base from J, leaving 11 bases between. This CDR3 region has 14 residues. CDR1 is SQVTM and CDR2 is ANQGSEA in the germline V gene. The CDR3 DNA is TGCAGCGTTGAACCCAGAGGAGTTAACTATGGCTACACCTTC. This gives the protein CSVEPRGVNYGYTF. The full variable domain, rest sourced from reference TRBV29-1 and TRBJ1-2, is SAVISQKPSRDICQRGTSLTIQCQVDSQVTMMFWYRQQPGQSLTLIATANQGSEATYESGFVIDKFPISRPNLTFSTLTVSNMSPEDSSIYLCSVEPRGVNYGYTFGSGTRLTVV.

This clonotype was observed a few times. The J gene is TRBJ2-1, the V gene TRBV7-9, with TRBD2 matching 8 bases. From germline, CDR1 is SEHNR and CDR2 FQNEAQ (reference sequence). This CDR3 comprises 15 residues. V lost 3 bases to trimming and J lost 2 bases; unmatched junction nucleotides: 3. The CDR3 region has the DNA TGTGCCAGCAGCTTCGGGGGGGGGACCTACAATGAGCAGTTCTTC. It is translated as CASSFGGGTYNEQFF.

This chain joins TRBV20-1 and TRBJ2-7; TRBD1 matches at 7 bases. The CDR3 has 13 amino acids. J lost 3 bases, V lost 3 bases, and 5 bases had no gene match. Per the germline V gene, CDR1 is DFQATT and CDR2 is SNEGSKA (reference sequence). CDR3: CSARDRIHYEQYF. DNA for the CDR3: TGCAGTGCTAGGGACAGGATACACTACGAGCAGTACTTC.

V is TRBV15 and J is TRBJ2-5, with D tentatively TRBD2 (6 bases). From germline, CDR1 is LNHNV and CDR2 YYDKDF (reference sequence). This CDR3 spans 16 amino acids. V was shortened by 1 base and J by 2 bases, with 14 bases between the two germline ends. The CDR3 reads CATSRVMVAVQETQYF. The CDR3 nucleotides are TGTGCCACCAGCAGAGTAATGGTAGCGGTTCAAGAGACCCAGTACTTC.

This chain uses TRBV12-3 or TRBV12-4 with TRBJ2-3; D is unresolved. The CDR3 loop spans 11 amino acids. Deletions cut 8 bases from V and 5 bases from J, with 8 bases between. The CDR3 sequence: CASSPRDTQYF. Written as DNA, the CDR3 is TGTGCCAGCTCACCACGAGATACGCAGTATTTT.

This sequence joins TRBV5-1 and TRBJ2-5; 10 bases match TRBD2. Trimming at V came to 3 bases and at J to 2 bases, leaving 13 bases not matched to a gene. CDR1 and CDR2 (germline): SGHRS, YFSETQ. This CDR3 contains 18 residues. This CDR3 is CASSSLRASGGRQETQYF. In DNA form, the CDR3 reads TGCGCCAGCAGCTCCCTACGGGCTAGCGGGGGAAGGCAAGAGACCCAGTACTTC.

This chain connects TRBV5-1 to TRBJ2-2; 7 positions match TRBD1. The CDR3 has 15 residues. The J segment lost 3 bases and the V segment lost 7 bases, leaving 9 bases of the junction unmatched. CDR1 SGHRS and CDR2 YFSETQ come from the germline V gene. CDR3 protein: CASGIQGKDTGELFF. CDR3 in DNA: TGCGCCAGCGGGATACAGGGGAAGGACACCGGGGAGCTGTTTTTT.

The rearrangement links TRBV18 to TRBJ2-7; D assignment may be TRBD1 or TRBD2 (5 bases each). Trimming cost V 0 bases and J 2 bases, with 11 bases left between them. The germline V gene has CDR1 KGHSH and CDR2 LQKENI. This CDR3 contains 15 residues. CDR3 in amino acids: CASSPPGDPTYEQYF. As DNA, the CDR3 is TGTGCCAGCTCACCACCGGGGGACCCGACCTACGAGCAGTACTTC. Supplemented by reference TRBV18 and TRBJ2-7, the full variable domain reads NAGVMQNPRHLVRRRGQEARLRCSPMKGHSHVYWYRQLPEEGLKFMVYLQKENIIDESGMPKERFSAEFPKEGPSILRIQQVVRGDSAAYFCASSPPGDPTYEQYFGPGTRLTVT.

The chain links TRBV5-1 to TRBJ2-7; tentatively, D is TRBD2 (6 bases). V was shortened by 0 bases and J by 7 bases, with 14 bases between the two germline ends. The CDR3 runs to 14 residues. Looked up from germline, CDR1 is SGHRS and CDR2 is YFSETQ. The chain's CDR3 is CASSLEGTGTEQYF. The CDR3 DNA reads TGCGCCAGCAGCTTGGAAGGAACTGGGACTGAGCAGTACTTC.

J is TRBJ2-1 and V is TRBV20-1; 10 bases line up with TRBD2. Trimming removed 5 bases from V and 6 bases from J; junction bases left unmatched: 13. There are 16 residues in the CDR3. Germline lookup yields CDR1 DFQATT and CDR2 SNEGSKA (reference sequence). CDR3 sequence reads: CSASSGASGRSNEQFF. CDR3 coding DNA: TGCAGTGCTTCCTCCGGGGCTAGCGGGAGATCCAATGAGCAGTTCTTC.

This rearrangement joins TRBV5-1 to TRBJ2-1; 8 bases fit TRBD2. Germline trimming cut 4 bases from V and 5 bases from J; bases unmatched to any gene: 5. This CDR3 is built from 14 residues. The V gene's germline CDR1 is SGHRS and CDR2 YFSETQ. The CDR3 reads CASSAGGLNNEQFF. The CDR3 nucleotides are TGCGCCAGCAGCGCGGGGGGCCTTAACAATGAGCAGTTCTTC.

The gene calls are TRBV12-3 or TRBV12-4 and TRBJ1-1; D possibly corresponds to TRBD1 (5 bases). The CDR3 contains 15 residues. Between the trimmed V and J ends, which lost 5 bases and 3 bases, there was a span of 16 bases. The CDR3 spells CASSPYRDEDTEAFF. The CDR3 DNA is TGTGCCAGCAGTCCTTACCGGGACGAGGACACTGAAGCTTTCTTT.

The chain carries TRBV20-1 and TRBJ2-7, with D unresolved. V was pared by 1 base and J by 0 bases, with 7 bases between. The CDR3 extends over 13 amino acids. Germline V lookup: CDR1 DFQATT, CDR2 SNEGSKA (reference sequence). The CDR3 region is CSARGPDSYEQYF. The CDR3 coding sequence is TGCAGTGCTAGAGGTCCAGACTCCTACGAGCAGTACTTC.

The chain links TRBV13 to TRBJ2-1; no reliable D call. The germline V gene has CDR1 PRHDT and CDR2 FYEKMQ (reference sequence). V was pared by 3 bases and J by 9 bases, with 12 bases between. CDR3 length: 13 residues. CDR3 DNA sequence: TGTGCCAGCAGCTTCTTAGGTACGGTTGAGCAGTTCTTC. Amino acids: CASSFLGTVEQFF.

The V call is TRBV20-1, the J call TRBJ2-3, with TRBD2 matching over 11 bases. Germline V gene sequence: CDR1 DFQATT, CDR2 SNEGSKA (reference sequence). The trim removed 6 bases at V and 6 bases at J, leaving 11 bases unmatched. The CDR3 sequence is 15 residues long. This CDR3 is CSAILAGEASDTQYF. CDR3 DNA: TGCAGTGCCATACTAGCGGGGGAGGCAAGCGATACGCAGTATTTT.

CDR3 coding DNA: TGCAGCGTTGAGGGGACCAGCTACAATGAGCAGTTCTTC. Translating it yields CSVEGTSYNEQFF. This chain joins TRBV29-1 and TRBJ2-1; possibly TRBD1 or TRBD2 for D (5 bases each). In germline, CDR1 is SQVTM, CDR2 ANQGSEA. This CDR3 contains 13 residues. V lost 3 bases, J lost 3 bases, and 9 bases lay in between.